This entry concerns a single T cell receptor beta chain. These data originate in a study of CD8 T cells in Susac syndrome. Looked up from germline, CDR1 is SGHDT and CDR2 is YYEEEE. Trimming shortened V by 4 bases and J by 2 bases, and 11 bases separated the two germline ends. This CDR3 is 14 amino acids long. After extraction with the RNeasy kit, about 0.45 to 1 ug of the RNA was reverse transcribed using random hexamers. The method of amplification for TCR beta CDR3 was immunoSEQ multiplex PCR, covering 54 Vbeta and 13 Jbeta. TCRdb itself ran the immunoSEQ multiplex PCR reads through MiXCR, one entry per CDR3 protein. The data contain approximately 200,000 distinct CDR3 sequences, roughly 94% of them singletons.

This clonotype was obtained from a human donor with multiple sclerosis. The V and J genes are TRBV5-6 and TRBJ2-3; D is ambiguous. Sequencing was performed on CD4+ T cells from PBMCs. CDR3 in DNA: TGTGCCAGCAGCACCGGACGGAACACAGATACGCAGTATTTT. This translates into CASSTGRNTDTQYF.